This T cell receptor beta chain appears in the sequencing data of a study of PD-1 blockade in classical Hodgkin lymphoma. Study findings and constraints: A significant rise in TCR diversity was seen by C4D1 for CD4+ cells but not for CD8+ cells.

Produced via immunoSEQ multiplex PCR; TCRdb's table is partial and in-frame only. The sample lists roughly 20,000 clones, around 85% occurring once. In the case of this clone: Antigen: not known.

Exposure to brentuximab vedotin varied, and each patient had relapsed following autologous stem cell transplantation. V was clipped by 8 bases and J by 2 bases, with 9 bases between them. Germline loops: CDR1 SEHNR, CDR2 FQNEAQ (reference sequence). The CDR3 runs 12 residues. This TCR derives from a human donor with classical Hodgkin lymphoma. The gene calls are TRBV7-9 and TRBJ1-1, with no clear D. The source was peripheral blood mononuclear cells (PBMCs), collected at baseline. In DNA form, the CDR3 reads TGTGCCAGCTCTAACCCTAACACTGAAGCTTTCTTT. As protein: CASSNPNTEAFF.